This record looks at one T cell receptor (beta chain) sequence and its context. The data originate from a study of blood T cell repertoires in COVID-19. Overall study context: In each case, the material was cDNA or gDNA derived from T cells, B-cell-depleted T cells, or PBMCs.

Original processing methods: Reference gene primer amplification yielded estimated nucleated cell counts. The table came from immunoSEQ multiplex PCR; TCRdb's copy has only in-frame clones and leaves some out. V, J and clone size reflect that table, while D and trimming were determined from the DNA. The table has a few hundred thousand clones, 85% to 90% seen once; the top ten hold 0.95% to 1.1%. J lost 2 bases, V lost 1 base, and 6 bases had no gene match. This CDR3 has 17 amino acids. Per the germline V gene, CDR1 is LGHNA and CDR2 is YSLEER. Sequenced sample: PBMCs or T cells enriched from blood (not recorded which). This chain joins TRBV4-3 and TRBJ2-5; 11 bases match TRBD2. The sequence derives from a man aged 18-30 years who had recovered from COVID-19. DNA of the CDR3: TGCGCCAGCAGCCAAGGACTAGCGGGATCAGGGCAAGAGACCCAGTACTTC. It encodes CASSQGLAGSGQETQYF.